The 7 T cell receptor beta chains below were found in one sample sequenced in a study of control samples from healthy donors and cancer patients. TCRdb keeps only in-frame clones here, not all; method: immunoSEQ multiplex PCR. There are about 51,000 clones in the sample; roughly 89% occur only once, and about 1.4% lies in the top ten. Sequences were obtained from PBMCs. The receptors derive from a man aged 35 to 55 with colorectal cancer.

The chain recombines TRBV27 with TRBJ1-2; tentative D call: TRBD1 (5 bases). CDR1 and CDR2 (germline): MNHEY, SMNVEV (reference sequence). Between the trimmed V and J ends, which lost 2 bases and 3 bases, there was a span of 16 bases. CDR3 length: 16 amino acids. Here the CDR3 DNA reads TGTGCCAGCAGTTTAAGTGCAGGGAATTTTCACTATGGCTACACCTTC. It codes for CASSLSAGNFHYGYTF.

The genes are TRBV4-3 and TRBJ1-1, with unresolved D. Looked up from germline, CDR1 is LGHNA and CDR2 is YSLEER. The CDR3 loop spans 14 amino acids. Trimming took off 2 bases at V and 5 bases at J, with 12 bases between the two ends. The CDR3 region is CASSQLDRGTEAFF. CDR3 DNA: TGCGCCAGCAGCCAACTAGACCGGGGAACTGAAGCTTTCTTT.

This clone showed up just a few times. This chain links TRBV27 with TRBJ1-2; 12 bases fit TRBD1. The CDR3 runs to 15 residues. The germline V gene encodes CDR1 MNHEY and CDR2 SMNVEV (reference sequence). Germline trimming cut 5 bases from V and 8 bases from J; bases unmatched to any gene: 9. The CDR3 loop reads CASSAGQGATGGYTF. The DNA for the CDR3 is TGTGCCAGCAGTGCGGGACAGGGGGCGACTGGAGGCTACACCTTC.

V is TRBV3-1 (or the pseudogene TRBV3-2) and J is TRBJ2-5; D perhaps matches TRBD2 (6 bases). Trimming stripped 4 bases from V and 3 bases from J, with 12 bases between. CDR3 length: 14 residues. Germline lookup yields CDR1 LGHDT and CDR2 YNNKEL (reference sequence). CDR3 loop: CASSPRDFEETQYF. The CDR3 nucleotides read TGTGCCAGCAGCCCGAGGGACTTCGAAGAGACCCAGTACTTC.

J is TRBJ1-2 and V is TRBV18; 7 bases map to TRBD1. Per the germline V gene, CDR1 is KGHSH and CDR2 is LQKENI. The CDR3 extends over 14 amino acids. V was clipped by 3 bases and J by 4 bases; unmatched bases: 5. This chain's CDR3 is CASSPGQDFYGYTF. CDR3 bases: TGTGCCAGCTCACCCGGACAGGACTTCTATGGCTACACCTTC.

The rearrangement uses TRBV19 and TRBJ2-2; D call uncertain. The V gene lost 5 bases and the J gene lost 5 bases, with 15 bases spanning the gap. Germline values: CDR1 LNHDA, CDR2 SQIVND (reference sequence). The CDR3 contains 15 residues. The CDR3 DNA reads as TGTGCCAGTAGTCTATCAGGAGTGCGAACCGGGGAGCTGTTTTTT. The encoded protein is CASSLSGVRTGELFF.

The gene calls are TRBV30 and TRBJ1-5; tentative D call: TRBD1 (5 bases). CDR1 and CDR2 (germline): GTSNPN, SVGIG (reference sequence). Trimming stripped 0 bases from V and 9 bases from J, with 9 bases between. The CDR3 length is 12 residues. The CDR3 nucleotides read TGTGCCTGGAGTGTGGGGGGGAGGCCCCAGCATTTT. Its protein product is CAWSVGGRPQHF.